This entry lists 3 T cell receptor beta chains sequenced from one sample in a study of blood T cells in healthy people across ages. It was with a sample-barcoded 5' primer and a J-beta primer mix that a second PCR of roughly 7 to 12 cycles was run. TCRdb recomputed calls from the 5' RACE reads with MiXCR, one row per CDR3 protein. This sample carries just over 800,000 distinct CDR3 sequences, about 62% of them seen once, and the ten largest clones take around 30%. The sample consisted of blood. These receptors were collected from a man in his thirties or forties in good health.

The chain couples TRBV10-3 to TRBJ1-5, with 7 bases lining up with TRBD1. The CDR3 is 15 residues long. Germline values: CDR1 ENHRY, CDR2 SYGVKD. The V and J ends lost 6 bases and 0 bases, in that order; junction bases with no gene match: 5. The CDR3 coding sequence is TGTGCCATCAGCAAGGGACAGAATAGCAATCAGCCCCAGCATTTT. Its translation is CAISKGQNSNQPQHF.

The chain recombines TRBV7-9 with TRBJ2-3; 7 positions agree with TRBD2. The V gene's germline CDR1 is SEHNR and CDR2 FQNEAQ (reference sequence). J gave up 1 base and V 6 bases, and 10 bases lay outside the gene matches. This CDR3 is built from 16 residues. CDR3 nucleotide sequence: TGTGCCAGCAGTCGAGGACCGGGGGGTGGCACAGATACGCAGTATTTT. It is translated as CASSRGPGGGTDTQYF.

This clonotype came up a few times. V and J are TRBV5-1 and TRBJ2-5; 7 nucleotides match TRBD1. Germline trimming cut 3 bases from V and 0 bases from J; bases unmatched to any gene: 2. This CDR3 is built from 14 residues. CDR1 and CDR2 from the germline V gene are SGHRS and YFSETQ. The CDR3 region has the DNA TGCGCCAGCAGCTCCGGGACAGACCAAGAGACCCAGTACTTC. Translating it yields CASSSGTDQETQYF.